This T cell receptor (beta chain) was found in a study of glioma-infiltrating T cells after dendritic cell vaccination. About the research overall: Monocyte-derived dendritic cells, cultured approximately 7 days with IL-4 and GM-CSF, were pulsed with autologous tumor lysate.

TCRB CDR3 was amplified from 2 ug genomic DNA or less. The table came from immunoSEQ multiplex PCR; TCRdb's copy has only in-frame clones and leaves some out. Of around 89,000 clones detected, 70% to 90% appear once; the ten largest clones hold 15% to 19%. Fresh-frozen tumor tissue and more than two years of survival data were available for all. Before vaccination, two weeks after the third vaccination, and at progression, PBMC were collected. Per the germline V gene, CDR1 is SGHRS and CDR2 is YFSETQ. The V and J ends lost 4 bases and 7 bases, in that order; junction bases with no gene match: 6. This CDR3 region has 15 residues.

The sample was blood, taken before dendritic cell vaccination. The TCR was taken from a human donor with glioblastoma. J is TRBJ1-6 and V is TRBV5-1; TRBD1 aligns across 9 bases. This chain's CDR3 is CASSPEDRGNSPLHF. The DNA of the CDR3 is TGCGCCAGCAGCCCGGAGGACAGGGGCAATTCACCCCTCCACTTT.